This record looks at one TCR beta chain sequence and its context. Its specific antigen is unknown. No much larger clonotype is one base removed from it; base qualities were not supplied. The cysteine opens and the phenylalanine closes a CDR3 of 14 amino acids. Only the CDR3 portion is preserved as DNA: 42 bases, with reading frame beginning at the first base. The germline V and J ends show losses of 6 bases and 9 bases respectively, and no gene match explains 11 bases of the junction. Taken from the germline V gene, the CDR1 and CDR2 loops are MDHEN and SYDVKM. The cohort consisted of 666 healthy bone marrow donors. At the time of sampling, all cohort members were nominally healthy, though unrecorded immune exposures were likely present. The donor was CMV seronegative and belonged to the group of around 350 seronegative cohort members. Each donor provided a peripheral blood sample, and peripheral blood mononuclear cells were used for TCR beta sequencing. Genomic DNA extraction from the blood cell samples was performed with the Qiagen DNeasy Blood Extraction Kit.

Library preparation was by the immunoSEQ multiplex PCR assay. The multiplex PCR relied on a mix of 60 forward primers for TCR Vbeta segments and 13 reverse primers for TCR Jbeta segments. The CDR3 region of rearranged TCR beta genes was amplified from genomic DNA by a multiplex PCR assay. The amplified TCR beta libraries were sequenced on the Illumina HiSeq System as 87-base-pair reads. The original pipeline was this. In a later analysis, about 80 million unique TCR beta chains were counted across the roughly 610 repertoires, and roughly 11 million of these chains were shared by at least two donors. Raw reads were error-corrected and collapsed into unique sequences with a nearest-neighbor algorithm that merged closely related sequences to remove PCR and sequencing errors. CDR3 sequences were aligned to IMGT reference sequences to assign V, D and J gene segments. Each retained sequence needed at least a six-nucleotide match to both a V gene segment and a J gene segment. Rearrangements were called productive when the CDR3 lacked stop codons and stayed in frame with V and J; all others were non-productive. Following IMGT convention, CDR3 was defined as the stretch from the second conserved V-encoded cysteine to the conserved J-encoded phenylalanine. Sequences without an unambiguous match to a single V gene segment were excluded from the earlier analysis of 500 to 700 of the donors. In an earlier analysis of a few hundred of the donors, a V segment was called functional when productive rearrangements were above 56.7%, and segregating when the standard deviation between donors exceeded 5%. A statistical classification framework was built to diagnose cytomegalovirus status from the catalog of TCR beta chain sequences. In a later analysis, V and J genes were assigned by comparing TCR nucleotide sequences against IMGT/GENE-DB human TR gene sequences. The TCRdist pipeline was used in a later analysis to assign CDR3 sequences and most-parsimonious VDJ recombination scenarios. In a later analysis, every TCR beta chain was defined by the combination of its CDR3 amino acid sequence and its V-gene family, and reads without a unique V-gene family were dropped. In a later analysis, around 650 highly shared, low-generation-probability nucleotide sequences were removed to address suspected cross-contamination and a sequencing artifact. A later analysis calculated a clonal expansion index for each public chain from normalized within-repertoire ranks of inferred template counts. In a later analysis, generation probabilities were computed using a VDJ recombination model fitted to out-of-frame rearrangements, and the results were checked against IGoR. In a later analysis, hypergeometric tests were used to score TCR-TCR, TCR-HLA and TCR-CMV co-occurrence, with a repertoire-size bias correction applied to TCR pairs. To estimate false discovery rates, a later analysis permuted the HLA or CMV assignments 20 times. In a later analysis, co-occurring TCRs were grouped using DBSCAN, with TCRdist sequence similarity added in when clustering inside HLA-allele-positive subsets. For co-occurrence clustering, repertoires with fewer than 30,000 or more than 120,000 public chains were excluded, along with 4 to 6 repertoires with anomalous nucleotide sharing. Held by TCRdb, this immuneACCESS table contains in-frame sequences only and omits some clones. Under half of the omission traces to an unresolved V gene where checked; the cause of the rest is unknown. The DNA gave D and trimming, while V, J and clone size come from that table. In this sample the table shows about 200,000 clones, over 60% of which occur a single time. 15% to 17% of the sample belongs to the ten largest clones.

This entry belongs to a study of cytomegalovirus exposure and HLA in healthy donors (TCRdb year 2017). For the study in its entirety: An earlier analysis of several hundred of the donors reported 276 Gb of sequence data and roughly 100 million unique TCR beta sequences from about 180 million T cells. On average, roughly 240,000 unique TCR beta nucleotide sequences were sequenced per donor among about 400 genotyped donors of the cohort, with roughly 19% of those sequences being non-productive. The study aimed to test whether signatures of past pathogen exposure could be identified by cataloging public T cell receptors. High-throughput TCR immunosequencing, statistical association of individual TCRs with disease status, and machine learning were combined to predict cytomegalovirus infection status. An earlier analysis of 587 of the donors used high-throughput TCR beta sequencing to judge whether each TCR beta V gene segment behaved as functional or pseudogenic. In a later analysis, previously published TCR beta repertoires from 600 to 850 donors were re-analyzed and high-resolution HLA genotyping was added so that TCR occurrence patterns could be studied. Every discovery cohort repertoire had been produced on one sequencing platform. Both class I and class II loci were covered by HLA typing, at four-digit resolution. Roughly 300 gigabases of sequencing data and tens of millions of unique TCR sequences were included in an early release covering roughly 600 HLA-typed donors. A later genetic analysis took genome-wide SNP genotypes for about 55% of the 666 donors and used that subset as a discovery cohort. Rather than drawing on any new phenotypic data, the later analysis identified candidate immune exposures from TCR beta sequences and the way those sequences occurred across donors. Donor age, sex, ethnicity and CMV serostatus were compiled together with the repertoire data. Using immunosequencing, the study profiled T cell repertoires from 550 to 750 subjects and related those repertoires to cytomegalovirus serostatus. Along with the approximately 670-subject first cohort, a separate validation cohort of roughly 110 different subjects was used. The genetic ancestry cluster associated with self-reported Caucasian donors included 81% of the 398 genotyped donors. Five DR-DQ haplotypes were treated as single units for association and clustering because of strong linkage in the cohort. Typing coverage varied by locus: roughly 629-640 donors for A, B, C, DRB1 and DQB1; approximately 520 for DQA1; some 610 for DPA1; more than 450 for DPB1.

Here is what the overall study found, with its caveats: This cohort had only TCR beta chains sequenced, and the lack of alpha or paired-chain data limited which features could be detected. In a later analysis, the rate of TCR association differed among HLA loci, with DRB1 alleles having the most associated TCRs and HLA-C alleles having the fewest. Compared with equally common non-associated chains, HLA-associated TCR beta chains in a later analysis were more clonally expanded and had lower generation probabilities. Because counts were too low, 15 to 20 rarely observed V segments, including chromosome 9 orphons, were left out of the earlier analysis of some 640 of the donors. A further reported finding was that TCR beta sequences accurately predicted the HLA-A and HLA-B alleles for most subjects in the first cohort. Specific HLA alleles were associated with over 15,000 TCR beta sequences at a false discovery rate of 0.05 in a later analysis. It was suggested by the authors that the approach could potentially be generalized to other disease states and immunological phenotypes. Strong co-occurrence of HLA alleles, especially DR and DQ, made assigning TCR associations to individual alleles difficult. The 87-base-pair reads could not distinguish some IMGT-functional V segments, including TRBV6-2 and TRBV6-3, so those segments were excluded. Roughly uniform sequencing depth across donors was assumed in presence/absence analyses, although this assumption may not hold. A later analysis reported that several top co-occurrence clusters appeared linked to parvovirus B19, influenza, CMV and Epstein-Barr virus. Most CMV-associated TCR beta chains appeared to be HLA-restricted in a later analysis, and the HLA associations seemed to be driven largely by CMV exposure. In vitro tests confirmed that three of the cytomegalovirus-associated TCR beta chains recognize cytomegalovirus antigens. Because HLA typing was unavailable for some donors at each locus, only the typed subset was used in association tests. A later genetic analysis associated a missense DCLRE1C variant with V-gene and J-gene trimming of TCR beta chains, and an independent cohort replicated the association. In a later genetic analysis, fewer N-insertions in productive TCRs were reported among donors in an Asian-associated ancestry cluster than the roughly 670-donor mean. The study listed 164 TCR beta chains as associated with cytomegalovirus. The classifier was reported to diagnose cytomegalovirus status with high specificity and sensitivity in both the original cohort and the validation cohort. Linkage disequilibrium might explain the correlated functional status among segregating V segments, but an unknown experimental factor could not be excluded. A cluster of highly shared sequence variants was judged likely to represent a technical artifact of the sequencing pipeline. An earlier analysis of some 560 of the donors showed that most TCR beta V segments appeared in productive rearrangements either about 87% or about 30% of the time, which broadly matched IMGT annotations. While some public TCRs were present in many individuals, most TCR sequences turned up only very rarely across donors. CMV serostatus was the only immune exposure information available for the cohort.

Rearrangement joined TRBV28 to TRBJ1-2, and 9 junctional nucleotides match TRBD1. The sample consisted of PBMCs. The receptor's source is a man in his forties in good health and CMV-seronegative. The CDR3 corresponds to CASRLTGGSLSYTF. The base sequence is TGTGCCAGCAGGTTGACAGGGGGGAGTTTGAGCTACACCTTC.